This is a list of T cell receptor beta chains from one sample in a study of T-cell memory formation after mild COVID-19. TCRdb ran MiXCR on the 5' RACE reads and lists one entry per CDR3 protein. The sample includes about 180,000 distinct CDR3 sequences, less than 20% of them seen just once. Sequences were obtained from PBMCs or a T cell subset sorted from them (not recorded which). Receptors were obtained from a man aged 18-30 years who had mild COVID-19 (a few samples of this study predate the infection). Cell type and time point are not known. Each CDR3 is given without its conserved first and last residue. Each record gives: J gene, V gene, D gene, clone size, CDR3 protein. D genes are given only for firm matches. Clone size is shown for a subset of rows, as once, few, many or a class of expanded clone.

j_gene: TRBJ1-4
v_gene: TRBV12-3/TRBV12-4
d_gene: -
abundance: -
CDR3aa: ASSELGQGNEKLF

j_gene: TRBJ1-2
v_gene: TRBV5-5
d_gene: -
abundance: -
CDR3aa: ASSLQGRHNGYT

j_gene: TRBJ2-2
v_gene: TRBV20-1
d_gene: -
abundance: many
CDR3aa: SARDWRGDTGELF

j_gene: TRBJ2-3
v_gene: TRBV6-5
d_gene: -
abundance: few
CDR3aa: ASSSETDTQY

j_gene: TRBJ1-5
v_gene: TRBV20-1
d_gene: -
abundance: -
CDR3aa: SARQGDQPQH

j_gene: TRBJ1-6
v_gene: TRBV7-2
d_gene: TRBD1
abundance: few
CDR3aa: ASSLRTGGLDSPLH

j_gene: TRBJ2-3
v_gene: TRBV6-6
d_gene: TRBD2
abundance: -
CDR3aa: ASSYQRGAGDTQY

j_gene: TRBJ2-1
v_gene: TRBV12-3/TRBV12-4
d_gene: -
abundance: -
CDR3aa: ASTRARNTHYNEQF

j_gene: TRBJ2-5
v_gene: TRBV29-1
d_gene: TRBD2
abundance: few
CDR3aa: SVGGGTLETQY

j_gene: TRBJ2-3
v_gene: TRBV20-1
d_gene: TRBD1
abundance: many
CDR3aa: SAAGLGTGGRRDTQY

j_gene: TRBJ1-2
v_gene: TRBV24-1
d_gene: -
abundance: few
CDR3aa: ATGYSGGYT

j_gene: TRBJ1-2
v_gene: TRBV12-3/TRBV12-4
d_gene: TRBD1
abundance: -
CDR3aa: ASSSRQGGYYGYT

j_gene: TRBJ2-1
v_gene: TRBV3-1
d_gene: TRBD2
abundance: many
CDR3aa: ASSLTASGDEKF

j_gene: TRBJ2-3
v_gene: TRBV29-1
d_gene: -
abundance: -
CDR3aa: SARGHPSTDTQY

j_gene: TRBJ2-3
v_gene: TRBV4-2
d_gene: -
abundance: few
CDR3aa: ASSQGNSASTDTQY

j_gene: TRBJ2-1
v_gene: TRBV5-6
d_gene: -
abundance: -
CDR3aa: ASSPDRPDNEQF

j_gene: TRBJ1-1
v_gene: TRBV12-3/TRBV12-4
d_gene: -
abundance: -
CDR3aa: ASSLRHIGEAF

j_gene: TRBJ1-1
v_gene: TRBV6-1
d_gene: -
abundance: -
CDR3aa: ASSAEEGTEAF

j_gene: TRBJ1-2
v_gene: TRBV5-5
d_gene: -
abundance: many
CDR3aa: ASSLSGLTGYT

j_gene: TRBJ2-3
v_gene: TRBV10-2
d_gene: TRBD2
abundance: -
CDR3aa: ASYGPSGATDTQY

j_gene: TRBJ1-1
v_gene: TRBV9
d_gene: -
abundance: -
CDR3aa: ASSPRGAQHTEAF

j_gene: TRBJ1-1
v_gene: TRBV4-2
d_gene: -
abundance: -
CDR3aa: ASSSPGPGRSTEAF

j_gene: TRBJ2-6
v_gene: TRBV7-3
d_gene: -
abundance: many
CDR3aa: ASALAGANVLT

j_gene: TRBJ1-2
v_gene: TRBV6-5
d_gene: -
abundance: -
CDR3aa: ASSYSAGYGYT

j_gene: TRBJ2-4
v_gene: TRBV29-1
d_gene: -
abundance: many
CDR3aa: SVELAAKNIQY

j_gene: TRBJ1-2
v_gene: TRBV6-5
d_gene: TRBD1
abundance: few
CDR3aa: ASSYSTGGNYGYT

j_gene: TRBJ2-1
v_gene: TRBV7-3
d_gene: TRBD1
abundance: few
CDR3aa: ASSLRGSMSEQF

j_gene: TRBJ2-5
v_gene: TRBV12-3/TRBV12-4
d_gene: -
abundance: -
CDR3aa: ASTLQRGGETQY

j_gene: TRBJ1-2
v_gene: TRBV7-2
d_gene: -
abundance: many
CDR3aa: ASSLVGRADGYT

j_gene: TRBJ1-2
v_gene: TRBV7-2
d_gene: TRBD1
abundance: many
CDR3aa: ASSLQFGQGAGYT

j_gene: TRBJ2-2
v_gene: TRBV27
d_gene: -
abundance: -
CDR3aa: ASSLRGGNTGELF

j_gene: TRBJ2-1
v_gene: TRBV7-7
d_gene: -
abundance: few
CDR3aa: ASSRQDAGEQF

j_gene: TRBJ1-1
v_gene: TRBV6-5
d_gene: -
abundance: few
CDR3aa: ASRAPGPFTEAF

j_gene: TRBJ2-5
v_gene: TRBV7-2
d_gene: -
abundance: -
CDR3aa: ASSSNRGSRETQY

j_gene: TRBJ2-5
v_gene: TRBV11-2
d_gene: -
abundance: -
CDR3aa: ASSPRNGGLETQY

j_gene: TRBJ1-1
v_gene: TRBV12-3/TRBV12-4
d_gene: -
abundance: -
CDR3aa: ASTRTSGGRTEAV

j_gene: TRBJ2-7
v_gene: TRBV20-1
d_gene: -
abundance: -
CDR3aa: SASPLDVGGHYEQY

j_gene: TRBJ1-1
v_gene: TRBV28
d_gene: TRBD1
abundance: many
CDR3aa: ASSWGGQGEAF